This entry concerns a single T cell receptor (beta chain). It was with 60 Vbeta and 13 Jbeta primers that the PCR ran. The table came from immunoSEQ multiplex PCR; TCRdb's copy has only in-frame clones and leaves some out. The top ten hold around 2.8% of the sample, which has under 200,000 clones, about 70% seen once. This entry is derived from a study of cytomegalovirus exposure and HLA in healthy donors. The CDR3 length is 13 residues. Between the trimmed V and J ends, which lost 4 bases and 0 bases, there was a span of 7 bases. Germline CDR1 is SGHKS and CDR2 is YYEKEE (reference sequence). Healthy bone marrow donors supplied every sample.

Material for sequencing was PBMCs. The J gene is TRBJ1-1, the V gene TRBV5-5; no firm D call. This receptor was identified in a woman aged 40 to 55 in good health and CMV-seropositive. The CDR3: CASSTRLNTEAFF. CDR3 bases: TGTGCCAGCAGCACTCGTTTGAACACTGAAGCTTTCTTT.